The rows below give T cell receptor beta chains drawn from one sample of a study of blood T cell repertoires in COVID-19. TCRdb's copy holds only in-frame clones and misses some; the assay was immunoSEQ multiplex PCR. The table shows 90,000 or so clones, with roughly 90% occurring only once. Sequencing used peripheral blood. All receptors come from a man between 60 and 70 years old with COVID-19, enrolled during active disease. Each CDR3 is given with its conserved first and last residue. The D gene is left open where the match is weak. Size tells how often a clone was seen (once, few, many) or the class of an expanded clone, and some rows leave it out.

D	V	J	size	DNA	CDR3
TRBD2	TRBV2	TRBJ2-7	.	TGTGCCAGCAGTGAATTTCGGGGGGGGACCTACGAGCAGTACTTC	CASSEFRGGTYEQYF
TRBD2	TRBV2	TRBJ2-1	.	TGTGCCAGCTGGCGGGAGGTAACCTACAATGAGCAGTTCTTC	CASWREVTYNEQFF
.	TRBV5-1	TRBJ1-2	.	TGCGCCAGCAGCTTGATGGGGCTCTATGGCTACACCTTC	CASSLMGLYGYTF
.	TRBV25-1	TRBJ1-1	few	TGTGCCAGCAGAGGGGCGGTTCAAAACACTGAAGCTTTCTTT	CASRGAVQNTEAFF
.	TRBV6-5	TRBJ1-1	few	TGTGCCAGCACCCGAGGCACTGAAGCTTTCTTT	CASTRGTEAFF
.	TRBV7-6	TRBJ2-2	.	TGTGCCAGCAGCTTAGGAGGGACCGGGGAGCTGTTTTTT	CASSLGGTGELFF
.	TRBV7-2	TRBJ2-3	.	TGTGCCAGCAGCTTAGCATTCGGGGATACGCAGTATTTT	CASSLAFGDTQYF
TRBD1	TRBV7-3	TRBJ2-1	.	TGTGCCAGCAGCACTCGGACAGGGGGTGAGCAGTTCTTC	CASSTRTGGEQFF
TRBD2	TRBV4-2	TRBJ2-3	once	TGTGCCAGCAGCCGTCAACCGGGAGGGCCGGGAGATACGCAGTATTTT	CASSRQPGGPGDTQYF
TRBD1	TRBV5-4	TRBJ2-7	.	TGTGCCAGCAGCTGGGGGACAGGGTTCTCCTACGAGCAGTACTTC	CASSWGTGFSYEQYF
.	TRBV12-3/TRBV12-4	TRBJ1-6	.	TGTGCCAGCAGGGCCGGGGGGTCGGCCCTCCACTTT	CASRAGGSALHF
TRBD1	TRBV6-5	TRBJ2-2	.	TGTGCCAGCAGTCCGGACAGGGCAGGCACCGGGGAGCTGTTTTTT	CASSPDRAGTGELFF
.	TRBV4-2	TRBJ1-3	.	TGTGCCAGCAGCCAAGATAACACCTCTGGAAACACCATATATTTT	CASSQDNTSGNTIYF
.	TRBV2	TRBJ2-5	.	TGTGCCAGCAGTCCTCAAGAGACCCAGTACTTC	CASSPQETQYF
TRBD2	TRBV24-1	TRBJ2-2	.	TGTGCCACCAGTGACCCGGGACTAGCCGACACCGGGGAGCTGTTTTTT	CATSDPGLADTGELFF
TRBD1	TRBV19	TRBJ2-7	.	TGTGCCAGTAGTATAGGGGACAGCTCCTACGAGCAGTACTTC	CASSIGDSSYEQYF
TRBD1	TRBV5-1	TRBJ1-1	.	TGCGCCAGCAGCTTTACGGGGACAGACACTGAAGCTTTCTTT	CASSFTGTDTEAFF
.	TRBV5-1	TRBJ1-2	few	TGCGCCAGCAGCTTCGACAGGATTTATGGCTACACCTTC	CASSFDRIYGYTF